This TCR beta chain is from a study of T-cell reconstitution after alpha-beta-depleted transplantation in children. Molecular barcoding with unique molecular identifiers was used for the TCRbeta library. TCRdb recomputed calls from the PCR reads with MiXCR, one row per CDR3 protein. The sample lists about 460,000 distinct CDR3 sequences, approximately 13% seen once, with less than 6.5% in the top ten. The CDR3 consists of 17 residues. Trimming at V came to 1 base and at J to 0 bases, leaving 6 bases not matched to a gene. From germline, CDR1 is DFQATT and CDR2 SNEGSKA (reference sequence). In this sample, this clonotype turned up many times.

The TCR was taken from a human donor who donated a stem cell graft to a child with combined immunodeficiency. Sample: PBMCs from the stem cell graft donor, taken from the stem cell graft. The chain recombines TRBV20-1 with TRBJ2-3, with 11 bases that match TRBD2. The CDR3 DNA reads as TGCAGTGCTAGAGGCCCTAGCGGGGGGCCTAGCACAGATACGCAGTATTTT. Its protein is CSARGPSGGPSTDTQYF.